Sequencing of this T cell receptor (beta chain) was carried out in a study of blood T cell repertoires in COVID-19. Study information: Sites in the United States, Italy and Spain provided acute and convalescent COVID-19 samples. Sources were T cells, B-cell-depleted T cells, or PBMCs; the material itself was cDNA or gDNA.

The germline CDR1 and CDR2 sequences are MGHRA and YSYEKL. The CDR3 has 13 amino acids. The V and J ends lost 4 bases and 4 bases respectively, with 10 bases between them. Authors' data handling: Estimation of nucleated cell counts was performed using reference gene primer amplification. Sequencing used immunoSEQ multiplex PCR; TCRdb keeps in-frame clones, though not all of them. D and trimming were read from the DNA, whereas the V and J calls and clone size are those reported in that table. The data show about 230,000 clones, 83% seen once. The V and J genes are TRBV4-1 and TRBJ1-2; D is unresolved. This TCR was recovered from a woman in her seventies with active or convalescent COVID-19. The sequenced sample consisted of peripheral blood. CDR3 coding DNA: TGCGCCAGCAGCCTCCCGTTTTCCTATGGCTACACCTTC. Translation: CASSLPFSYGYTF.